The text below deals with one T cell receptor (beta chain). This sample is drawn from a study of blood T cell repertoires in COVID-19. Overall study: The United States, Italy and Spain supplied acute and convalescent COVID-19 samples. The cDNA or gDNA used as material had been derived from T cells, B-cell-depleted T cells, or PBMCs.

Those enrolled, adults aged roughly 18 to 95 years, came from 25 or so US areas. Resolution of symptoms, clearance, or two negative PCRs was present in recovered Cohort 3 donors. Clones were read by immunoSEQ multiplex PCR, and TCRdb kept only the in-frame ones, dropping some. The top ten clones hold approximately 15% of a sample with over 200,000 clones, about 80% of them seen once. CDR3 length: 16 residues. The germline gives CDR1 SGHAT, CDR2 FQDESV (reference sequence). Trimming removed 3 bases from V and 3 bases from J, with 17 bases in between. This chain links TRBV11-1 with TRBJ1-1; a weak D match, TRBD1 (5 bases). The sample taken for sequencing was PBMCs or T cells enriched from blood (not recorded which). The receptor's source is a man in his forties who had recovered from COVID-19. The CDR3 here is CASSFGGVNRHTEAFF. CDR3 bases: TGTGCCAGCAGCTTTGGAGGGGTCAACCGGCACACTGAAGCTTTCTTT.